Following are 2 T cell receptor beta chains from one sample sequenced in a study of blood T cell repertoires in COVID-19. TCRdb's table, derived via immunoSEQ multiplex PCR, lists solely in-frame clones and lacks some. The sample has around 57,000 clones; 82% are singletons. The specimen was peripheral blood. Source of these receptors: a woman between 55 and 75 years old with acute or convalescent COVID-19.

Only a few counts were recorded for this clone. This CDR3 reads CASSPRDSFLNTEAFF. The CDR3 DNA follows: TGCGCCAGCAGCCCGAGGGACAGTTTCTTGAACACTGAAGCTTTCTTT. The chain joins TRBV5-1 to TRBJ1-1; 7 bases fit TRBD1. V lost 4 bases, J lost 0 bases, and 9 bases stayed unmatched. This CDR3 region has 16 residues. From germline, CDR1 is SGHRS and CDR2 YFSETQ.

The V gene is TRBV4-1, the J gene TRBJ2-3, with a tentative D call TRBD2 (6 bases). V lost 4 bases and J lost 0, with 11 bases in between. The CDR3 consists of 15 residues. Germline V gene data show CDR1 as MGHRA and CDR2 as YSYEKL. The CDR3 DNA is TGCGCCAGCAGCCCGGGAGCCACTAGCACAGATACGCAGTATTTT. Protein product: CASSPGATSTDTQYF.